A selection of T cell receptor beta chains follows, all from one sample in a study of blood T cell repertoires in COVID-19. Assay: immunoSEQ multiplex PCR; the TCRdb copy retains only in-frame clones and omits some. The sample records about 260,000 clones, 85% to 90% being singletons. The sequenced sample was PBMCs or T cells enriched from blood (not recorded which). The receptors were gathered from a woman in her 30s with acute COVID-19. Both conserved end residues are part of each CDR3. D genes are given only for firm matches. For some rows the clone size is stated as once, few or many, or as a class when expanded; others skip it.

D: -
J: TRBJ2-5
V: TRBV3-1/TRBV3-2
size: -
DNA: TGTGCCAGCAGCCAAGGGACAATCCAAGAGACCCAGTACTTC
CDR3: CASSQGTIQETQYF

D: -
J: TRBJ2-7
V: TRBV11-2
size: -
DNA: TGTGCCAGCAGCTTAGACCATCACGAGCAGTACTTC
CDR3: CASSLDHHEQYF

D: TRBD2
J: TRBJ2-7
V: TRBV7-2
size: -
DNA: TGTGCCAGCAGCAATCGAGGGACTAGCGGGCCCTCCTACGAGCAGTACTTC
CDR3: CASSNRGTSGPSYEQYF

D: -
J: TRBJ1-4
V: TRBV2
size: -
DNA: TGTGCCAGCAGTGAAAGAGGGGAAAAACTGTTTTTT
CDR3: CASSERGEKLFF

D: TRBD1
J: TRBJ2-2
V: TRBV18
size: -
DNA: TGTGCCAGCTCACCTGGACAGGGCGGGATCGGGGAGCTGTTTTTT
CDR3: CASSPGQGGIGELFF

D: -
J: TRBJ2-7
V: TRBV25-1
size: -
DNA: TGTGCCAGCAGTGGCCCGCATGGGAGGGAGCAGTACTTC
CDR3: CASSGPHGREQYF

D: TRBD1
J: TRBJ2-1
V: TRBV24-1
size: -
DNA: TGTGCCACCAGTGATGAGGGGGCCGGGTACAATGAGCAGTTCTTC
CDR3: CATSDEGAGYNEQFF

D: TRBD2
J: TRBJ2-7
V: TRBV6-5
size: -
DNA: TGTGCCAGCAGTCTGACACCGACTAGCAACTACGAGCAGTACTTC
CDR3: CASSLTPTSNYEQYF

D: TRBD1
J: TRBJ2-1
V: TRBV5-1
size: -
DNA: TGCGCCAGCAGCTTAGGGGACAGCTCCTACAATGAGCAGTTCTTC
CDR3: CASSLGDSSYNEQFF

D: TRBD1
J: TRBJ1-1
V: TRBV19
size: -
DNA: TGTGCCAGTAGTCTACAGGGGGGCCGCACTGAAGCTTTCTTT
CDR3: CASSLQGGRTEAFF

D: TRBD1
J: TRBJ1-6
V: TRBV6-5
size: -
DNA: TGTGCCACCCGCAGGGGGGAATTTAATTCACCCCTCCACTTT
CDR3: CATRRGEFNSPLHF

D: TRBD2
J: TRBJ2-1
V: TRBV6-4
size: -
DNA: TGTGCCAGCCCTCCCGGTAGGGGACTAGCGGCACAAAATGAGCAGTTCTTC
CDR3: CASPPGRGLAAQNEQFF

D: -
J: TRBJ1-5
V: TRBV7-2
size: few
DNA: TGTGCCAGCAGCTTAGAGAGGGTTGGCAATCAGCCCCAGCATTTT
CDR3: CASSLERVGNQPQHF

D: -
J: TRBJ2-7
V: TRBV19
size: -
DNA: TGTGCCAGTAGTTCTTCTCCGGGACTCCTAGTAAGGGAGCAGTACTTC
CDR3: CASSSSPGLLVREQYF

D: -
J: TRBJ1-3
V: TRBV18
size: -
DNA: TGTGCCAGCTCACCACCAATGAGCTCTGGAAACACCATATATTTT
CDR3: CASSPPMSSGNTIYF

D: -
J: TRBJ1-5
V: TRBV18
size: -
DNA: TGTGCCAGCTCACCACAAGGGGGCAATCAGCCCCAGCATTTT
CDR3: CASSPQGGNQPQHF

D: -
J: TRBJ1-2
V: TRBV27
size: -
DNA: TGTGCCAGCTCCTTAGACGGCGGACTAAACTATGGCTACACCTTC
CDR3: CASSLDGGLNYGYTF

D: TRBD2
J: TRBJ2-2
V: TRBV11-2
size: few
DNA: TGTGCCAGCAGCTTAGGACTTGCGGCTAGCGGGAGTACCGGGGAGCTGTTTTTT
CDR3: CASSLGLAASGSTGELFF

D: -
J: TRBJ2-3
V: TRBV28
size: -
DNA: TGTGCCAGCAGTTTAGATGGCGGGAGCACAGATACGCAGTATTTT
CDR3: CASSLDGGSTDTQYF

D: -
J: TRBJ2-1
V: TRBV30
size: once
DNA: TGTGCCTCCCCAAGAAGGGCGGGCAATGAGCAGTTCTTC
CDR3: CASPRRAGNEQFF

D: TRBD1
J: TRBJ2-2
V: TRBV4-1
size: -
DNA: TGCGCCAGCAGCCAAGGGCTCAGGGGGACCGGGGAGCTGTTTTTT
CDR3: CASSQGLRGTGELFF

D: -
J: TRBJ1-6
V: TRBV25-1
size: -
DNA: TGTGCCAGCACGGTCTCCTATAATTCACCCCTCCACTTT
CDR3: CASTVSYNSPLHF

D: TRBD1
J: TRBJ2-7
V: TRBV19
size: once
DNA: TGTGCCAGTAGCCCGGGACAGGGGGGATACGAGCAGTACTTC
CDR3: CASSPGQGGYEQYF

D: TRBD2
J: TRBJ2-1
V: TRBV28
size: once
DNA: TGTGCCAGCAGTCCTTCTAGCGGGAGCTCCTACAATGAGCAGTTCTTC
CDR3: CASSPSSGSSYNEQFF

D: TRBD2
J: TRBJ2-3
V: TRBV9
size: once
DNA: TGTGCCAGCAGCGTGGGGACTAGCGCGAACACAGATACGCAGTATTTT
CDR3: CASSVGTSANTDTQYF

D: -
J: TRBJ1-2
V: TRBV18
size: -
DNA: TGTGCCAGCTCCCCCCAGGATGGTTTGTTTGGCTACACCTTC
CDR3: CASSPQDGLFGYTF